What follows are 28 T cell receptor beta chains derived from one specimen sequenced in a study of OX40 agonist ivuxolimab in advanced cancers. Libraries were prepared through the immunoSEQ multiplex PCR assay. What TCRdb holds here is the immuneACCESS table cut down to in-frame rearrangements. Part of the clones is not present; checked against another copy, under half of the missing clones reflect an unresolved V gene, and the others are unexplained. This sample holds tens of thousands of clones; 81% were observed only once. The top ten hold roughly 4.9% of the sample. This specimen was CD4+ or CD8+ T cells sorted from blood, taken in a trial of the OX40 agonist ivuxolimab. The receptor set was obtained from an adult with an advanced solid tumor such as melanoma, head and neck, liver or kidney cancer.

This sequence joins TRBV25-1 and TRBJ2-5; no clear D gene. Trimming took off 6 bases at V and 1 base at J, with 9 bases between the two ends. CDR1 and CDR2 (germline): MGHDK, SYGVNS. The CDR3 consists of 13 residues. The CDR3 DNA reads as TGTGCCAGCAGGTTGGCTATCCAAGAGACCCAGTACTTC. The encoded protein is CASRLAIQETQYF.

This clone appeared once. The chain couples TRBV6-6 to TRBJ2-3; maybe TRBD2 (5 bases). V dropped 0 bases and J dropped 4 bases, with 8 bases sitting between them. This CDR3 contains 14 residues. From germline, CDR1 is MNHNY and CDR2 SVGAGI (reference sequence). In DNA form, the CDR3 reads TGTGCCAGCAGTTACTCGGGAGAGGCAGATACGCAGTATTTT. It yields the protein CASSYSGEADTQYF.

This chain links TRBV2 with TRBJ1-4; D unclear. Germline CDR1 SNHLY, CDR2 FYNNEI. Trimming took off 6 bases at V and 7 bases at J, with 15 bases between the two ends. The CDR3 consists of 14 residues. The CDR3 DNA reads as TGTGCCAGCAGCCCGGGCCCAGGAGGTGAAAAACTGTTTTTT. It encodes CASSPGPGGEKLFF.

The V gene is TRBV11-3, the J gene TRBJ2-3; D possibly corresponds to TRBD2 (5 bases). Germline CDR1 and CDR2: SGHNT and YENEEA. CDR3 length: 14 residues. The V end was cut by 4 bases, the J end by 1 base, with 9 bases between. CDR3 sequence: CASSSAGGTDTQYF. The CDR3 DNA is TGTGCCAGCAGCTCAGCCGGGGGCACAGATACGCAGTATTTT.

The rearrangement links TRBV19 to TRBJ2-2, with unresolved D. V shed 3 bases and J shed 6 bases, with 8 bases lying between them. CDR3 length: 13 amino acids. CDR1 and CDR2 from the germline V gene are LNHDA and SQIVND (reference sequence). CDR3 nucleotides: TGTGCCAGTAGTATTGGTGGTGCCGGGGAGCTGTTTTTT. It encodes CASSIGGAGELFF.

This clone was picked up one time. The rearrangement uses TRBV11-2 and TRBJ2-7; D is possibly TRBD2 (5 bases). CDR3 length equals 15 residues. V was cut by 5 bases and J by 1 base, with 15 bases left in between. Germline V CDR1 and CDR2: SGHAT, FQNNGV. DNA for the CDR3: TGTGCCAGCAGCCCGATTGGGGAGTCTTCCTACGAGCAGTACTTC. This gives the protein CASSPIGESSYEQYF.

The CDR3 nucleotides are TGTGCCAGCAGTTACAGGTCCTACAATGAGCAGTTCTTC. It translates to CASSYRSYNEQFF. The chain links TRBV6-6 to TRBJ2-1; D is uncertain. CDR3 length: 13 residues. The V end lost 2 bases, the J end lost 1 base, and 3 bases lay between the germline ends. Germline CDR1 MNHNY, CDR2 SVGAGI (reference sequence).

The chain couples TRBV5-6 to TRBJ2-1; TRBD1 matches at 9 bases. CDR1 is SGHDT and CDR2 is YYEEEE in the germline V gene. The CDR3 loop spans 15 amino acids. After removal of 0 bases from V and 4 bases from J, the junction contained 2 bases not matched to a gene. The CDR3 loop is CASSLGDREYNEQFF. The CDR3 region has the DNA TGTGCCAGCAGCTTGGGGGACAGGGAATACAATGAGCAGTTCTTC.

This rearrangement joins TRBV6-5 to TRBJ1-6, with TRBD1 as a possible D gene (6 bases). The CDR3 covers 15 residues. Germline V gene sequence: CDR1 MNHEY, CDR2 SVGAGI. With 6 bases removed from V and 8 bases from J, the gap between germline ends came to 17 bases. The CDR3 sequence: CASSLTGYDDSPLHF. The CDR3 DNA reads TGTGCCAGCAGCCTTACAGGGTACGACGATTCACCCCTCCACTTT.

V gene TRBV4-1 combines with J gene TRBJ1-1; 8 bases line up with TRBD1. This CDR3 spans 14 amino acids. Germline V gene sequence: CDR1 MGHRA, CDR2 YSYEKL. V lost 3 bases to trimming and J lost 6 bases; unmatched junction nucleotides: 6. CDR3 bases: TGCGCCAGCAGCCATTTCAGGGGGCTGGCTGAAGCTTTCTTT. Translation: CASSHFRGLAEAFF.

This chain uses TRBV4-3 with TRBJ2-3; 10 nucleotides match TRBD2. Germline V CDR1 and CDR2: LGHNA, YSLEER. The CDR3 is 16 residues long. V shed 1 base and J 4 bases; nucleotides not matched to a gene: 5. The CDR3 spells CASSQVPSGSPDTQYF. For the CDR3, the DNA is TGCGCCAGCAGCCAAGTCCCTAGCGGGAGTCCAGATACGCAGTATTTT.

The chain has TRBV7-3 and TRBJ1-5, with TRBD1 matching 11 bases. Per the germline V gene, CDR1 is SGHTA and CDR2 is FQGTGA. This CDR3 is 17 amino acids long. V shed 4 bases, J shed 2 bases, and the junction held 7 bases outside the gene matches. The CDR3 loop reads CASSSRTGGRGNQPQHF. As DNA, the CDR3 is TGTGCCAGCAGCTCAAGGACAGGGGGCCGAGGCAATCAGCCCCAGCATTTT.

This clone was detected once. J is TRBJ1-5 and V is TRBV7-6, with D possibly matching TRBD1 (6 bases). Germline V gene lookup returns CDR1 SGHVS and CDR2 FNYEAQ. CDR3 size: 17 residues. The ends were cut back, 5 bases at V and 5 bases at J, with 22 bases in the middle. The CDR3 DNA is TGTGCCAGCAGCCCCCCTTCCGGGACAAGGGTCGATCAGCCCCAGCATTTT. As protein: CASSPPSGTRVDQPQHF. Based on the CDR3 plus reference TRBV7-6 and TRBJ1-5, the full variable domain is GAGVSQSPRYKVTKRGQDVALRCDPISGHVSLYWYRQALGQGPEFLTYFNYEAQQDKSGLPNDRFSAERPEGSISTLTIQRTEQRDSAMYRCASSPPSGTRVDQPQHFGDGTRLSIL.

V and J are TRBV7-3 and TRBJ2-3; weak D call: TRBD2 (6 bases). Germline V gives CDR1 SGHTA, CDR2 FQGTGA. The ends were cut back, 4 bases at V and 0 bases at J, with 8 bases in the middle. The CDR3 totals 14 residues. The CDR3 here is CASSSGGSTDTQYF. The CDR3 region has the DNA TGTGCCAGCAGCTCCGGGGGAAGCACAGATACGCAGTATTTT.

This clone has only one observation. The J gene is TRBJ1-4, the V gene TRBV6-6; D remains ambiguous. Germline values: CDR1 MNHNY, CDR2 SVGAGI (reference sequence). The germline V and J ends were trimmed by 8 bases and 5 bases, with 18 bases remaining between them. The CDR3 totals 15 residues. CDR3 sequence reads: CASEGRNVANEKLFF. The CDR3 DNA reads TGTGCCAGCGAAGGTCGGAACGTTGCGAATGAAAAACTGTTTTTT.

J is TRBJ1-6 and V is TRBV5-8, with D possibly TRBD1 on 5 matching bases. This CDR3 is 12 amino acids long. V was trimmed by 6 bases and J by 7 bases, leaving 8 bases between them. Germline V gene data show CDR1 as SGHTS and CDR2 as YDEGEE. The CDR3 nucleotides read TGTGCCAGCACCTGGGGGAATTCACCCCTCCACTTT. Residues: CASTWGNSPLHF.

The table lists this clone with a count of one. The J gene is TRBJ2-1, the V gene TRBV6-5; 12 positions match TRBD2. Germline trimming cut 2 bases from V and 7 bases from J; bases unmatched to any gene: 3. The CDR3 consists of 15 residues. Germline V CDR1 and CDR2: MNHEY, SVGAGI. The CDR3 coding sequence is TGTGCCAGCAGTTACCTAACTAGCGGGGGGAATGAGCAGTTCTTC. Its translation is CASSYLTSGGNEQFF.

The CDR3 protein is CASSLRQSSSSGNTIYF. In DNA form, the CDR3 reads TGTGCCAGCAGCTTACGACAGTCCTCGAGCTCTGGAAACACCATATATTTT. V usage is TRBV7-9 and J usage is TRBJ1-3; D perhaps matches TRBD1 (5 bases). The V end lost 2 bases, the J end lost 0 bases, and 14 bases lay between the germline ends. The CDR3 sequence is 17 residues long. Per the germline V gene, CDR1 is SEHNR and CDR2 is FQNEAQ (reference sequence).

The rearrangement uses TRBV9 and TRBJ1-4; TRBD1 might be the D (6 bases). The germline V gene has CDR1 SGDLS and CDR2 YYNGEE. This CDR3 is 15 amino acids long. V lost 0 bases and J 3 bases, leaving 9 bases between the germline ends. The CDR3 DNA is TGTGCCAGCAGCGTAGTGGCAGGGGCTAATGAAAAACTGTTTTTT. Translated, it gives CASSVVAGANEKLFF. Together with reference TRBV9 and TRBJ1-4, the CDR3 gives the full variable domain: DSGVTQTPKHLITATGQRVTLRCSPRSGDLSVYWYQQSLDQGLQFLIQYYNGEERAKGNILERFSAQQFPDLHSELNLSSLELGDSALYFCASSVVAGANEKLFFGSGTQLSVL.

The chain joins TRBV7-2 to TRBJ1-1; TRBD1 aligns across 7 bases. The length of the CDR3 is 15 residues. V was pared by 5 bases and J by 1 base, with 7 bases of the junction left unmatched. Germline values: CDR1 SGHTA, CDR2 FQGNSA. CDR3 DNA sequence: TGTGCCAGCAGCGATACCCGGACAGGGAACACTGAAGCTTTCTTT. Encoded protein: CASSDTRTGNTEAFF.

In its sample, this clone was seen a few times. The chain carries TRBV14 and TRBJ1-2, with 7 bases fitting TRBD1. This CDR3 contains 13 residues. Germline V gene data show CDR1 as SGHDN and CDR2 as FVKESK. Losses at the gene ends were 5 bases for V and 7 bases for J; bases not matched to a gene: 7. The CDR3 DNA reads TGTGCCAGCAGCTGGGGACAGTTGTTTGGCTACACCTTC. It is translated as CASSWGQLFGYTF. Complete variable domain (other parts from reference TRBV14 and TRBJ1-2): EAGVTQFPSHSVIEKGQTVTLRCDPISGHDNLYWYRRVMGKEIKFLLHFVKESKQDESGMPNNRFLAERTGGTYSTLKVQPAELEDSGVYFCASSWGQLFGYTFGSGTRLTVV.

The chain employs TRBV11-2 and TRBJ1-5; 7 bases agree with TRBD1. This CDR3 contains 17 residues. V lost 3 bases and J lost 0; bases outside the gene matches: 8. Germline loops: CDR1 SGHAT, CDR2 FQNNGV. In DNA, the CDR3 is TGTGCCAGCAGCTTTATACTCGGGACAGCTAGCAATCAGCCCCAGCATTTT. Translating it yields CASSFILGTASNQPQHF.

V and J are TRBV11-3 and TRBJ2-1, with 7 nucleotides matching TRBD1. Germline trimming cut 4 bases from V and 5 bases from J; bases unmatched to any gene: 14. This CDR3 has 17 amino acids. The germline gives CDR1 SGHNT, CDR2 YENEEA. CDR3 in DNA: TGTGCCAGCAGCTCCTCAACGGACAGGCCTCTCCACAATGAGCAGTTCTTC. This codes for CASSSSTDRPLHNEQFF.

V and J are TRBV5-5 and TRBJ1-5; D remains ambiguous. This CDR3 contains 13 residues. Trimming stripped 0 bases from V and 4 bases from J, with 5 bases between. Per germline, CDR1 SGHKS and CDR2 YYEKEE (reference sequence). The CDR3 DNA follows: TGTGCCAGCAGCTTGGATGAGAATCAGCCCCAGCATTTT. It translates to CASSLDENQPQHF.

This chain connects TRBV11-3 to TRBJ2-6, with TRBD1 identical over 7 bases. CDR3 size: 19 residues. Per germline, CDR1 SGHNT and CDR2 YENEEA. The ends lost 1 base at V and 0 bases at J; junction bases unmatched: 9. Here the CDR3 reads CASSLGRGRLSSGANVLTF. DNA of the CDR3: TGTGCCAGCAGCTTAGGAAGGGGGCGACTAAGCTCTGGGGCCAACGTCCTGACTTTC.

The chain combines TRBV2 with TRBJ1-6; no definite D call. With 8 bases removed from V and 0 bases from J, the gap between germline ends came to 8 bases. The CDR3 totals 14 residues. CDR1 SNHLY and CDR2 FYNNEI come from the germline V gene. Here the CDR3 DNA reads TGTGCCAGCCTACAGAGCTCCTATAATTCACCCCTCCACTTT. The encoded protein is CASLQSSYNSPLHF.

J is TRBJ1-1 and V is TRBV7-8; D gene uncertain. Germline V gene data show CDR1 as SGHVS and CDR2 as FQNEAQ. The ends were cut back, 5 bases at V and 3 bases at J, with 22 bases in the middle. The CDR3 runs to 17 residues. The CDR3 loop is CASSPRRLSSRDTEAFF. The CDR3 DNA sequence: TGTGCCAGCAGCCCCCGTAGGCTTTCTAGTAGGGACACTGAAGCTTTCTTT.

This clone was seen a handful of times. This rearrangement joins TRBV19 to TRBJ1-5; D may be TRBD1 (5 bases). The V gene lost 4 bases and the J gene lost 2 bases, with 9 bases spanning the gap. In germline, CDR1 is LNHDA, CDR2 SQIVND (reference sequence). This CDR3 region has 14 residues. The CDR3 DNA is TGTGCCAGTAGTAATTTGGGGCGCAATCAGCCCCAGCATTTT. Translating gives CASSNLGRNQPQHF.